Reported below is one T cell receptor (beta chain). Its specificity is unknown. The germline CDR1 and CDR2 sequences are SGHTA and FQGNSA. The trim removed 5 bases at V and 6 bases at J, leaving 5 bases unmatched. The CDR3 totals 15 residues. This entry belongs to a study of T-cell reconstitution after alpha-beta-depleted transplantation in children. Preparing the TCRbeta library involved the use of unique molecular identifiers. TCRdb re-analysed the PCR reads in MiXCR, keeping a single row per CDR3 protein. The table lists just under 250,000 distinct CDR3 sequences, roughly 24% of them singletons, with about 2.6% in the top ten. General study findings and limits: There were some patients whose high TCRbeta diversity at day 60 came from surviving recipient T cells and thymic progenitors.

This specimen was PBMCs, taken before TCRalphabeta/CD19-depleted stem cell transplant. This chain joins TRBV7-2 and TRBJ2-2; 11 bases align to TRBD1. The TCR was taken from a girl aged 2-10 years with Fanconi anemia, due to receive a stem cell transplant. CDR3 protein: CASSQGQGAAGELFF. In nucleotides, the CDR3 is TGTGCCAGCAGCCAAGGACAGGGGGCCGCCGGGGAGCTGTTTTTT.